These 25 T cell receptor beta chains share one sample of origin, sequenced in a study of cytomegalovirus exposure and HLA in healthy donors. The primer mix had 60 Vbeta and 13 Jbeta primers. The data were produced by immunoSEQ multiplex PCR, yet TCRdb's version contains in-frame clones alone and is incomplete. Among roughly 110,000 clones listed, roughly 82% were seen once. Sequencing used PBMCs. These receptors all stem from a middle-aged man in good health and CMV-seronegative.

The chain recombines TRBV13 with TRBJ2-1, with TRBD1 as a possible D gene (5 bases). Deletions cut 3 bases from V and 9 bases from J, with 18 bases between. This CDR3 comprises 15 residues. Germline V gene sequence: CDR1 PRHDT, CDR2 FYEKMQ (reference sequence). The CDR3 DNA reads as TGTGCCAGCAGCTTTGCAGGGCCTCGTCTCAGTGAGCAGTTCTTC. It translates to CASSFAGPRLSEQFF.

V usage is TRBV6-5 and J usage is TRBJ2-3; tentative D call: TRBD1 (6 bases). The CDR3 is 12 amino acids. Trimming cost V 7 bases and J 3 bases, with 8 bases left between them. CDR1 is MNHEY and CDR2 is SVGAGI in the germline V gene. CDR3 in amino acids: CASKTGTDTQYF. The DNA of the CDR3 is TGTGCCAGCAAAACAGGGACAGATACGCAGTATTTT.

The chain combines TRBV7-9 with TRBJ1-2; D not certain. CDR1 is SEHNR and CDR2 is FQNEAQ in the germline V gene (reference sequence). The V and J ends lost 4 bases and 3 bases respectively, with 9 bases between them. The CDR3 loop spans 13 amino acids. CDR3 residues: CASSSPEDYGYTF. CDR3 nucleotides: TGTGCCAGCAGCTCCCCCGAGGACTATGGCTACACCTTC. Full variable domain (outside the CDR3, taken from reference TRBV7-9 and TRBJ1-2): DTGVSQNPRHKITKRGQNVTFRCDPISEHNRLYWYRQTLGQGPEFLTYFQNEAQLEKSRLLSDRFSAERPKGSFSTLEIQRTEQGDSAMYLCASSSPEDYGYTFGSGTRLTVV.

Only a few counts were recorded for this clone. The rearrangement uses TRBV4-3 and TRBJ2-1; weak D call: TRBD2 (7 bases). The CDR3 extends over 15 amino acids. CDR1 LGHNA and CDR2 YSLEER come from the germline V gene. Trimming removed 4 bases at V and 5 bases at J, with 15 bases between. The CDR3 sequence: CASSLWGGADNEQFF. For the CDR3, the DNA is TGCGCCAGCAGCCTCTGGGGGGGGGCGGACAATGAGCAGTTCTTC.

The chain couples TRBV5-1 to TRBJ2-5; D is possibly TRBD2 (7 bases). CDR3 length equals 15 residues. Germline values: CDR1 SGHRS, CDR2 YFSETQ. V was clipped by 4 bases and J by 2 bases, with 15 bases between them. DNA for the CDR3: TGCGCCAGCAGCCCGGGGGGCAGGGTTCAAGAGACCCAGTACTTC. Encoded protein: CASSPGGRVQETQYF. Filled out from reference TRBV5-1 and TRBJ2-5, the complete variable domain reads KAGVTQTPRYLIKTRGQQVTLSCSPISGHRSVSWYQQTPGQGLQFLFEYFSETQRNKGNFPGRFSGRQFSNSRSEMNVSTLELGDSALYLCASSPGGRVQETQYFGPGTRLLVL.

CDR3: CATRVWGENTEAFF. CDR3 DNA: TGTGCCACCAGGGTCTGGGGGGAGAACACTGAAGCTTTCTTT. This chain connects TRBV2 to TRBJ1-1, with D possibly TRBD1 on 5 matching bases. CDR1 and CDR2 (germline): SNHLY, FYNNEI. V dropped 10 bases and J dropped 1 base, with 16 bases sitting between them. This CDR3 is built from 14 residues.

The V gene is TRBV5-1, the J gene TRBJ2-1; weak D call: TRBD1 (6 bases). The CDR3 loop spans 14 amino acids. V was pared by 4 bases and J by 7 bases, with 15 bases between. CDR1 is SGHRS, CDR2 YFSETQ, per germline. CDR3 region: CASSQFKQGNEQFF. CDR3 nucleotides: TGCGCCAGCAGCCAATTTAAACAGGGTAATGAGCAGTTCTTC.

The chain couples TRBV27 to TRBJ2-7; TRBD1 matches at 9 bases. Germline CDR1 reads MNHEY; CDR2 reads SMNVEV (reference sequence). V lost 6 bases and J lost 3; bases outside the gene matches: 3. CDR3 length: 13 residues. CDR3 amino acids: CASSTGGFYEQYF. In DNA, the CDR3 is TGTGCCAGCAGCACAGGGGGCTTCTACGAGCAGTACTTC.

This chain joins TRBV5-1 and TRBJ2-1; 8 bases line up with TRBD2. Germline CDR1 SGHRS, CDR2 YFSETQ. This CDR3 has 15 residues. The trim removed 7 bases at V and 0 bases at J, leaving 6 bases unmatched. As DNA, the CDR3 is TGCGCCAGCTATCTCGGGGGGGCCTCCTACAATGAGCAGTTCTTC. It is translated as CASYLGGASYNEQFF.

The V gene is TRBV7-9, the J gene TRBJ1-1; D possibly corresponds to TRBD1 (6 bases). Germline V lookup: CDR1 SEHNR, CDR2 FQNEAQ (reference sequence). This CDR3 region has 14 residues. V was shortened by 2 bases and J by 3 bases, with 10 bases between the two germline ends. The CDR3 bases are TGTGCCAGCAGCTTAAGGGCAGGGGACACTGAAGCTTTCTTT. This sequence encodes CASSLRAGDTEAFF. Combining the CDR3 with reference TRBV7-9 and TRBJ1-1 gives the whole variable domain DTGVSQNPRHKITKRGQNVTFRCDPISEHNRLYWYRQTLGQGPEFLTYFQNEAQLEKSRLLSDRFSAERPKGSFSTLEIQRTEQGDSAMYLCASSLRAGDTEAFFGQGTRLTVV.

CDR3: CASSRQDNEKLFF. The CDR3, as DNA: TGTGCCAGCAGCCGACAGGACAATGAAAAACTGTTTTTT. The chain combines TRBV4-2 with TRBJ1-4; TRBD1 is a possible D gene (6 bases). Trimming removed 4 bases from V and 5 bases from J, with 8 bases in between. In germline, CDR1 is LGHNA, CDR2 YNFKEQ. The CDR3 runs to 13 residues.

V gene TRBV5-4 combines with J gene TRBJ1-4, with TRBD1 matching over 10 bases. J was trimmed by 8 bases and V by 4 bases; bases with no gene match: 8. The germline V gene encodes CDR1 SGHNT and CDR2 YYREEE (reference sequence). The CDR3 runs 15 residues. CDR3 amino acids: CASSARQGAGEKLFF. The DNA of the CDR3 is TGTGCCAGCAGCGCCAGACAGGGGGCCGGAGAAAAACTGTTTTTT.

The genes are TRBV7-3 and TRBJ2-1; possible D gene TRBD2, 6 bases. Germline-derived CDR1 and CDR2 are SGHTA and FQGTGA. The CDR3 totals 14 residues. V lost 4 bases to trimming and J lost 6 bases, with 13 bases between them. CDR3 in DNA: TGTGCCAGCAGCTCCACGGGAGCCCTCAATGAGCAGTTCTTC. Translation gives CASSSTGALNEQFF.

This chain connects TRBV6-1 to TRBJ2-7; 9 bases align to TRBD1. This CDR3 region has 13 residues. CDR1 and CDR2 (germline): MNHNS, SASEGT. The junction had 5 bases not matched to a gene; V was cut back by 8 bases and J by 3 bases. The CDR3 nucleotides are TGTGCCAGCGCCAGGGACAGGGACTACGAGCAGTACGTC. This sequence encodes CASARDRDYEQYV.

The gene calls are TRBV27 and TRBJ2-7, with TRBD1 matching over 8 bases. Trimming removed 4 bases from V and 2 bases from J; junction bases left unmatched: 7. CDR3 size: 15 residues. Germline V gene lookup returns CDR1 MNHEY and CDR2 SMNVEV (reference sequence). The CDR3 here is CASSYLRDRTYEQYF. The CDR3 nucleotides are TGTGCCAGCAGTTACCTCCGGGACAGGACCTACGAGCAGTACTTC.

The chain is built from TRBV6-6 and TRBJ2-2; 9 positions agree with TRBD2. Germline loops: CDR1 MNHNY, CDR2 SVGAGI (reference sequence). V shed 5 bases, J shed 3 bases, and the junction held 7 bases outside the gene matches. The length of the CDR3 is 16 residues. CDR3 nucleotide sequence: TGTGCCAGCAGTGCTCGGGCTAGCGGGGACACCGGGGAGCTGTTTTTT. This encodes CASSARASGDTGELFF.

The V and J genes are TRBV19 and TRBJ1-5; 7 positions agree with TRBD1. Trimming took 7 bases from V and 3 from J; bases not matched to a gene: 6. Germline loops: CDR1 LNHDA, CDR2 SQIVND (reference sequence). CDR3 size: 14 residues. The CDR3 is CASTPGGTNQPQHF. The CDR3 DNA follows: TGTGCCAGTACCCCAGGGGGTACCAATCAGCCCCAGCATTTT.

This clone occurred a few times. The chain joins TRBV11-2 to TRBJ2-5, with a possible D match to TRBD2 (5 bases). V lost 7 bases, J lost 6 bases, and 18 bases lay in between. The CDR3 length is 14 residues. Germline CDR1 reads SGHAT; CDR2 reads FQNNGV. The CDR3 sequence: CASTIPRRGKTQYF. CDR3 sequence (DNA): TGTGCCAGCACTATTCCACGACGGGGAAAGACCCAGTACTTC. The variable domain in full, with the rest retrieved from reference TRBV11-2 and TRBJ2-5, is EAGVAQSPRYKIIEKRQSVAFWCNPISGHATLYWYQQILGQGPKLLIQFQNNGVVDDSQLPKDRFSAERLKGVDSTLKIQPAKLEDSAVYLCASTIPRRGKTQYFGPGTRLLVL.

This clone was observed once. The gene calls are TRBV2 and TRBJ2-1; the D gene is possibly TRBD2 (5 bases). CDR3 length equals 12 residues. V was cut by 5 bases and J by 8 bases, with 10 bases left in between. Germline CDR1 is SNHLY and CDR2 is FYNNEI. In nucleotides, the CDR3 is TGTGCCAGCAGTTTTAGCGCCGATGAGCAGTTCTTC. Translation: CASSFSADEQFF.

The genes are TRBV5-1 and TRBJ1-2; 7 nucleotides agree with TRBD1. The CDR3 is 13 amino acids. Looked up from germline, CDR1 is SGHRS and CDR2 is YFSETQ. The V segment lost 5 bases and the J segment 8 bases; nucleotides outside the gene matches: 9. The CDR3 region has the DNA TGCGCCAGCAGACTGGACAGGCCCCCCGGCTACACCTTC. This sequence encodes CASRLDRPPGYTF.

The genes are TRBV6-1 and TRBJ2-6; 9 bases line up with TRBD1. The length of the CDR3 is 16 residues. J gave up 2 bases and V 3 bases, and 2 bases lay outside the gene matches. From germline, CDR1 is MNHNS and CDR2 SASEGT. The CDR3 here is CASSDNRGPGANVLTF. The CDR3 DNA reads as TGTGCCAGCAGTGATAACAGGGGGCCTGGGGCCAACGTCCTGACTTTC.

V and J are TRBV7-2 and TRBJ1-1; 8 bases match TRBD1. CDR3 size: 14 residues. Germline V gene sequence: CDR1 SGHTA, CDR2 FQGNSA. J was trimmed by 5 bases and V by 7 bases; bases with no gene match: 9. The CDR3 DNA reads as TGTGCCAGCAACCCGACAGGGGCAGGGACTGAAGCTTTCTTT. It specifies CASNPTGAGTEAFF.

This clone has just one count. V and J are TRBV5-1 and TRBJ2-1; 15 bases align to TRBD2. The junction had 6 bases not matched to a gene; V was cut back by 2 bases and J by 3 bases. Germline loops: CDR1 SGHRS, CDR2 YFSETQ. This CDR3 is 18 amino acids long. CDR3 loop: CASSFGLAGGLSYNEQFF. Written as DNA, the CDR3 is TGCGCCAGCAGCTTCGGACTAGCGGGGGGGCTTAGCTACAATGAGCAGTTCTTC.

The rearrangement joins TRBV6-5 to TRBJ2-7; maybe TRBD1 (5 bases). The V end was cut by 0 bases, the J end by 2 bases, with 8 bases between. The CDR3 length is 14 residues. Germline V lookup: CDR1 MNHEY, CDR2 SVGAGI. The CDR3 nucleotides are TGTGCCAGCAGTTACTCGTCCAGGGCCTACGAGCAGTACGTC. It codes for CASSYSSRAYEQYV.

This chain connects TRBV5-1 to TRBJ2-5, with TRBD1 matching 7 bases. Trimming took 3 bases from V and 2 from J; bases not matched to a gene: 10. The CDR3 loop spans 16 amino acids. Per germline, CDR1 SGHRS and CDR2 YFSETQ. The CDR3 sequence: CASSSGAPGQQETQYF. Written as DNA, the CDR3 is TGCGCCAGCAGCTCGGGCGCCCCGGGACAGCAAGAGACCCAGTACTTC.